These 5 T cell receptor beta chains were all obtained from the same sample, sequenced in a study of shared clonotypes between healthy human individuals. The repertoire was sequenced with immunoSEQ multiplex PCR; TCRdb's copy has only in-frame clones and lacks some. The sample yields about 2 million clones, around 96% seen once. CD8 cells classed as naive were CD45RO-negative and positively selected for CCR7, excluding terminally differentiated effector memory CD45RA+ cells. Material for sequencing was naive CD8+ T cells sorted from blood. The receptors originated from a man between 18 and 35 years old in good health.

On this clone: This specimen includes other DNA sequences encoding the same CDR3. The chain recombines TRBV9 with TRBJ2-2; D not resolved. Trimming pared 0 bases from V and 4 bases from J, leaving 7 bases between. Germline CDR1 SGDLS, CDR2 YYNGEE. This CDR3 contains 14 residues. CDR3 amino acids: CASSVDGATGELFF. The CDR3 bases are TGTGCCAGCAGCGTAGACGGAGCCACCGGGGAGCTGTTTTTT.

The V call is TRBV5-1, the J call TRBJ2-2; D remains ambiguous. The germline V and J ends were trimmed by 3 bases and 2 bases, with 8 bases remaining between them. The CDR3 contains 14 residues. Germline V gene sequence: CDR1 SGHRS, CDR2 YFSETQ. Written as DNA, the CDR3 is TGCGCCAGCAGCTCCTCTAGTAACACCGGGGAGCTGTTTTTT. Translation: CASSSSSNTGELFF. The whole variable domain, remainder taken from reference TRBV5-1 and TRBJ2-2, is KAGVTQTPRYLIKTRGQQVTLSCSPISGHRSVSWYQQTPGQGLQFLFEYFSETQRNKGNFPGRFSGRQFSNSRSEMNVSTLELGDSALYLCASSSSSNTGELFFGEGSRLTVL.

This clone was seen a few times. The rearrangement links TRBV7-3 to TRBJ2-7, with D maybe TRBD1 (5 bases). Germline-derived CDR1 and CDR2 are SGHTA and FQGTGA. This CDR3 comprises 16 residues. Trimming removed 5 bases from V and 6 bases from J, with 23 bases in between. CDR3 sequence: CASSVQTGPIFCEQYF. The CDR3 nucleotides are TGTGCCAGCAGCGTACAAACAGGCCCTATCTTCTGCGAGCAGTACTTC. Complete variable domain (other parts from reference TRBV7-3 and TRBJ2-7): GAGVSQTPSNKVTEKGKYVELRCDPISGHTALYWYRQSLGQGPEFLIYFQGTGAADDSGLPNDRFFAVRPEGSVSTLKIQRTERGDSAVYLCASSVQTGPIFCEQYFGPGTRLTVT.

A single count supports this clone. The rearrangement uses TRBV5-5 and TRBJ2-7, with TRBD2 as a possible D gene (5 bases). V shed 3 bases and J shed 2 bases, with 15 bases lying between them. The CDR3 has 15 residues. Germline V gene data show CDR1 as SGHKS and CDR2 as YYEKEE (reference sequence). The CDR3 is CASSYSPGRAYEQYF. The CDR3 DNA sequence: TGTGCCAGCAGCTACTCCCCTGGGAGAGCCTACGAGCAGTACTTC.

The chain recombines TRBV5-6 with TRBJ2-7; D not resolved. V was trimmed by 3 bases and J by 4 bases, leaving 8 bases between them. The CDR3 totals 12 residues. Germline CDR1 SGHDT, CDR2 YYEEEE. The CDR3 reads CASSYDDYEQYF. CDR3 sequence (DNA): TGTGCCAGCAGCTACGACGATTACGAGCAGTACTTC.